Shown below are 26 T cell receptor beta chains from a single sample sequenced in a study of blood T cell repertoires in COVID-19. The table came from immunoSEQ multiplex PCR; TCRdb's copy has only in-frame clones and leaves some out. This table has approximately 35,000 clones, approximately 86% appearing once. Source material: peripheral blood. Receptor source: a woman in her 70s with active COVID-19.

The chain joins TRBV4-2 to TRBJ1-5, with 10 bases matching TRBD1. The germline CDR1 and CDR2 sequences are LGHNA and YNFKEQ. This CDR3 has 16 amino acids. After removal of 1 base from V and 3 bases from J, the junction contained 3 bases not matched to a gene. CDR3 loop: CASSQVGTGDNQPQHF. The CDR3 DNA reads TGTGCCAGCAGCCAAGTTGGGACAGGGGACAATCAGCCCCAGCATTTT.

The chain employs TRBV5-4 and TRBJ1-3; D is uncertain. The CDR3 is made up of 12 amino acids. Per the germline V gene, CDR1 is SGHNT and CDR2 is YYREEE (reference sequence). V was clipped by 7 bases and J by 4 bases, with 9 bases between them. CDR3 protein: CASAEYGNTIYF. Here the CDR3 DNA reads TGTGCCAGCGCAGAATACGGAAACACCATATATTTT.

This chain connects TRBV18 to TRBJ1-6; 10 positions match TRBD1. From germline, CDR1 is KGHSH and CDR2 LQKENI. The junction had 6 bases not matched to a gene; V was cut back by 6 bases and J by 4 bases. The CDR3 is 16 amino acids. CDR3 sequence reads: CASSPGQGIYNSPLHF. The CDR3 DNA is TGTGCCAGCTCCCCGGGACAGGGGATTTATAATTCACCCCTCCACTTT.

In DNA form, the CDR3 reads TGTGCCTGGAGTTGGGGGGGCTCGGACGGGGAGCTGTTTTTT. This codes for CAWSWGGSDGELFF. This chain connects TRBV30 to TRBJ2-2, with D possibly matching TRBD2 (7 bases). The CDR3 has 14 amino acids. Trimming shortened V by 2 bases and J by 7 bases, and 14 bases separated the two germline ends. The germline CDR1 and CDR2 sequences are GTSNPN and SVGIG (reference sequence).

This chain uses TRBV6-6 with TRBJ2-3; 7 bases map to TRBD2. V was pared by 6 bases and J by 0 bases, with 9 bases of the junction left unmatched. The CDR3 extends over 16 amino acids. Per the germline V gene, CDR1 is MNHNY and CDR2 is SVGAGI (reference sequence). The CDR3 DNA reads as TGTGCCAGCAGCAGCCTAGCGGATACTAGCACAGATACGCAGTATTTT. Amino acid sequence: CASSSLADTSTDTQYF.

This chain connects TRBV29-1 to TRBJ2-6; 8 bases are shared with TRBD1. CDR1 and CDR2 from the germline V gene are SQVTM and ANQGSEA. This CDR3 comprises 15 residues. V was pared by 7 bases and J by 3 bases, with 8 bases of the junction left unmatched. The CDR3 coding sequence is TGCAGCGCAATGCAGGGGGCGGGTGGGGCCAACGTCCTGACTTTC. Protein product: CSAMQGAGGANVLTF.

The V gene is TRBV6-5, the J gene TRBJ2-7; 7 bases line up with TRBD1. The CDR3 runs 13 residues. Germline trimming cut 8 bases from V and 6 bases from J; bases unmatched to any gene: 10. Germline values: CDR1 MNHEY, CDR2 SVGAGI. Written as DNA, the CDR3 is TGTGCCAGCGGGGAGACAGGGTACTCCGAGCAGTACTTC. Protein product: CASGETGYSEQYF.

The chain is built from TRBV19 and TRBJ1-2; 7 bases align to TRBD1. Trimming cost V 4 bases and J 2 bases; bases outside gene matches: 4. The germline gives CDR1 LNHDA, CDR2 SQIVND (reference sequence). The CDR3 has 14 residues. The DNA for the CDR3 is TGTGCCAGTAGTACTCGACAGGGCAACTATGGCTACACCTTC. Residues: CASSTRQGNYGYTF.

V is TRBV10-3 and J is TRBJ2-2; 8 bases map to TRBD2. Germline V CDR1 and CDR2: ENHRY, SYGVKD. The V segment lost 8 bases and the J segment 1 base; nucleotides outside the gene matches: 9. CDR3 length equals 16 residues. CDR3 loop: CAIRTGGGENTGELFF. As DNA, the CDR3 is TGTGCCATCCGAACCGGGGGGGGTGAGAACACCGGGGAGCTGTTTTTT.

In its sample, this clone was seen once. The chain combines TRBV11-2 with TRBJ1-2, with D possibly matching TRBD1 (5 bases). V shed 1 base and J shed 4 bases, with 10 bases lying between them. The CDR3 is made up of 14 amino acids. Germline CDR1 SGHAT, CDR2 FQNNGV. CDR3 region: CASSLGSQGYGYTF. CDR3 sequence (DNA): TGTGCCAGCAGCTTAGGGTCGCAGGGCTATGGCTACACCTTC.

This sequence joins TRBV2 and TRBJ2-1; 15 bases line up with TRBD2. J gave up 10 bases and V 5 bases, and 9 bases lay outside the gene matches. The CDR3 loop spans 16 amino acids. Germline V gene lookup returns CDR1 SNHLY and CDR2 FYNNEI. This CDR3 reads CASSLSGLAGGREQFF. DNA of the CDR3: TGTGCCAGCAGTTTAAGTGGACTAGCGGGGGGGCGGGAGCAGTTCTTC.

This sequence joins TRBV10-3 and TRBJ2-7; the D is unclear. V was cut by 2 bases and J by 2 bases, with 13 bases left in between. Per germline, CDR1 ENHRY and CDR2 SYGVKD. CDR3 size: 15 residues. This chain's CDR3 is CAISEGPGFPYEQYF. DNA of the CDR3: TGTGCCATCAGTGAGGGCCCAGGATTTCCCTACGAGCAGTACTTC.

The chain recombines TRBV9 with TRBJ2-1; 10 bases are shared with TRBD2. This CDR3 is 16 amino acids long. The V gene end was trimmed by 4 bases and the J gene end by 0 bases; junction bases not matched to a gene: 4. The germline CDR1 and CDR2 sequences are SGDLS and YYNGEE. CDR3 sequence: CASSPLAGVSYNEQFF. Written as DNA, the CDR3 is TGTGCCAGCAGCCCCCTAGCGGGGGTCTCCTACAATGAGCAGTTCTTC.

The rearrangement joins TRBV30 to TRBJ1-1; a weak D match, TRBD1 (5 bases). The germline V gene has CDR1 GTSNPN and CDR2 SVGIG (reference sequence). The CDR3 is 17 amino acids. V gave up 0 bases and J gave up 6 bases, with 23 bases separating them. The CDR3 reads CAWSVGEGFGSNAEAFF. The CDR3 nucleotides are TGTGCCTGGAGTGTTGGGGAGGGGTTCGGGTCCAACGCTGAAGCTTTCTTT.

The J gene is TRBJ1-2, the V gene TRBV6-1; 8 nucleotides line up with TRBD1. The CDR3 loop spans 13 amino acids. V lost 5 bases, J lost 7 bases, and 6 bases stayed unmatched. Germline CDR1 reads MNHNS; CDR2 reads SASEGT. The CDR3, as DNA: TGTGCCAGCAGTCTACAGGGGGAGTCTGGCTACACCTTC. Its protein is CASSLQGESGYTF.

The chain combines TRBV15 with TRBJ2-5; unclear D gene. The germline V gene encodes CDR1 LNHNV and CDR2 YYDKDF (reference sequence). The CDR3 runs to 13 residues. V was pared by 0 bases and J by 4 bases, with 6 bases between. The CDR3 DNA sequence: TGTGCCACCAGCAGAGATCTCCCAGAGACCCAGTACTTC. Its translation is CATSRDLPETQYF.

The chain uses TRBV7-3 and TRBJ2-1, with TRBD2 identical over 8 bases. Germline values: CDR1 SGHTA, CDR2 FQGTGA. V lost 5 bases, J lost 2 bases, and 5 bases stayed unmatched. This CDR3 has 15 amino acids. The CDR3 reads CASSASGGTYNEQFF. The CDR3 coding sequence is TGTGCCAGCAGCGCAAGCGGGGGTACCTACAATGAGCAGTTCTTC. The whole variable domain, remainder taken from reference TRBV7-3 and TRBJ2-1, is GAGVSQTPSNKVTEKGKYVELRCDPISGHTALYWYRQSLGQGPEFLIYFQGTGAADDSGLPNDRFFAVRPEGSVSTLKIQRTERGDSAVYLCASSASGGTYNEQFFGPGTRLTVL.

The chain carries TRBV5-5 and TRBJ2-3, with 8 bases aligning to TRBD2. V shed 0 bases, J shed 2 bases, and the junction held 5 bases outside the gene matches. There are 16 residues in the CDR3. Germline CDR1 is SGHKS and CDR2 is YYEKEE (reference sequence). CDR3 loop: CASSLGGSGVTDTQYF. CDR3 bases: TGTGCCAGCAGCTTGGGAGGTAGCGGGGTCACAGATACGCAGTATTTT.

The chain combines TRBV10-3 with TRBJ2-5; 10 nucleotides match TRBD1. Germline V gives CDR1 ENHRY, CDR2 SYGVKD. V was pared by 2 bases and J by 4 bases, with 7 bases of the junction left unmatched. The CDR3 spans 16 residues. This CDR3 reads CAISETGQGIGETQYF. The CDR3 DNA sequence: TGTGCCATCAGTGAGACGGGACAGGGGATCGGAGAGACCCAGTACTTC.

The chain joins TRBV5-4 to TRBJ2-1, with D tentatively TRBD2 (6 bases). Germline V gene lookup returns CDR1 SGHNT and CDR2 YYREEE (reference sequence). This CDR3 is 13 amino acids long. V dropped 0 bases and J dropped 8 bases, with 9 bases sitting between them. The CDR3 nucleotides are TGTGCCAGCAGCTTGGCGGGGGTCGATGAGCAGTTCTTC. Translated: CASSLAGVDEQFF.

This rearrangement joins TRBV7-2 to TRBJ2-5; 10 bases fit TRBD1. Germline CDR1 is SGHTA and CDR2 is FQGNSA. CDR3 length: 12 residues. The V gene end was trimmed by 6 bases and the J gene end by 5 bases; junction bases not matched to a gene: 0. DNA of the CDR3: TGTGCCAGCAGGGACAGGGGGGAGACCCAGTACTTC. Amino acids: CASRDRGETQYF.

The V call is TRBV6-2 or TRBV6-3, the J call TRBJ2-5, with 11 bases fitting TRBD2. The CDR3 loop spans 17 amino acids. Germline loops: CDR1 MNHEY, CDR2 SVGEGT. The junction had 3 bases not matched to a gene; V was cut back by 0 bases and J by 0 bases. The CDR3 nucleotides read TGTGCCAGCAGTTACTCGTTGACTAGCGGGGACCAAGAGACCCAGTACTTC. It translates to CASSYSLTSGDQETQYF.

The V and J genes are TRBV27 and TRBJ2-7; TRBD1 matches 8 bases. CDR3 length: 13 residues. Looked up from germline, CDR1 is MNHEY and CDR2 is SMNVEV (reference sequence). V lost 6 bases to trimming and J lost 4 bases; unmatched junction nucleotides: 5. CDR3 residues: CASSPGGGYEQYF. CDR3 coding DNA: TGTGCCAGCAGCCCAGGGGGCGGGTACGAGCAGTACTTC.

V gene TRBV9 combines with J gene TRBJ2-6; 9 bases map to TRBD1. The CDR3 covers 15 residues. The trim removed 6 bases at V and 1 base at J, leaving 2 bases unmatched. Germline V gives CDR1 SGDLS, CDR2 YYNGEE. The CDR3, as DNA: TGTGCCAGCACGGGACAGGGTTCTGGGGCCAACGTCCTGACTTTC. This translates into CASTGQGSGANVLTF.

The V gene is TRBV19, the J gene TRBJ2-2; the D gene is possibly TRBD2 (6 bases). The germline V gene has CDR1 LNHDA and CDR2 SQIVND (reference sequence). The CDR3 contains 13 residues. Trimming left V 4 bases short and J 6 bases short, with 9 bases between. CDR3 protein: CASSTGTAGELFF. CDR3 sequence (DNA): TGTGCCAGTAGTACAGGGACTGCCGGGGAGCTGTTTTTT.

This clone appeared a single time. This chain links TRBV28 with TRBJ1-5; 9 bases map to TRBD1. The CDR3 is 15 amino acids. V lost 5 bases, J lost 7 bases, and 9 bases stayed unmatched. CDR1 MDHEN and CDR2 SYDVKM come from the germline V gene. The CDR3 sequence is CASSGSQGARQPQHF. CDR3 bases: TGTGCCAGCAGTGGCTCACAGGGGGCAAGACAGCCCCAGCATTTT.